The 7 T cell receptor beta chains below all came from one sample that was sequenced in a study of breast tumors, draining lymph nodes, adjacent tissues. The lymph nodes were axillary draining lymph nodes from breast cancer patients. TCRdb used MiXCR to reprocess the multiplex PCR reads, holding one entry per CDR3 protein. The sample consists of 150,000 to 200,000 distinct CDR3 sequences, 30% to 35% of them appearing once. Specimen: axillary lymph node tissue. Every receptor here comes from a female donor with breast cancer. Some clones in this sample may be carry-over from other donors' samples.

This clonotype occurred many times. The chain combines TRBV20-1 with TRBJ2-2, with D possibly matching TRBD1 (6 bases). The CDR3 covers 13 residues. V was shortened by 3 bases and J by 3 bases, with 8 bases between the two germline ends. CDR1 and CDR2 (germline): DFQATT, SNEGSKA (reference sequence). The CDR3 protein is CSASRTDTGELFF. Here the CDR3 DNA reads TGCAGTGCTAGTCGGACAGACACCGGGGAGCTGTTTTTT.

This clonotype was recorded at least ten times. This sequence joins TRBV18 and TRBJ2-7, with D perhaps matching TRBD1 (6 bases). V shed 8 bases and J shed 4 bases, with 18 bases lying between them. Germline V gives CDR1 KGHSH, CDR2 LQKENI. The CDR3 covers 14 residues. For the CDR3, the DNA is TGTGCCAGCACCACGTCCCGGGACACTTACGAGCAGTACTTC. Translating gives CASTTSRDTYEQYF.

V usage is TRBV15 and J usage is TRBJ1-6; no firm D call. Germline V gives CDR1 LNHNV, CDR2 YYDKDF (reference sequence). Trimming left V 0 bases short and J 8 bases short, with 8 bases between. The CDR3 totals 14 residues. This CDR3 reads CATSREGWDSPLHF. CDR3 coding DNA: TGTGCCACCAGCAGAGAAGGGTGGGATTCACCCCTCCACTTT.

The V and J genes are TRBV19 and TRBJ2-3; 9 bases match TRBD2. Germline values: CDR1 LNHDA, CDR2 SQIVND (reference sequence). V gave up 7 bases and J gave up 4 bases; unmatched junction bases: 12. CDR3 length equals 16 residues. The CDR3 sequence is CASTLGAGGVADTQYF. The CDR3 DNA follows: TGTGCCAGTACTCTCGGGGCGGGAGGGGTCGCAGATACGCAGTATTTT.

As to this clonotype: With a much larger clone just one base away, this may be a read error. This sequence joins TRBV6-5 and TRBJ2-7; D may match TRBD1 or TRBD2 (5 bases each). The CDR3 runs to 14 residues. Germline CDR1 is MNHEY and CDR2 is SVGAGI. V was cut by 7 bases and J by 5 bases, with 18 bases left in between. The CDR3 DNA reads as TGTGCCAGCAAACCCGCGGCAGGGACCGACGAGCAGTACTTC. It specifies CASKPAAGTDEQYF.

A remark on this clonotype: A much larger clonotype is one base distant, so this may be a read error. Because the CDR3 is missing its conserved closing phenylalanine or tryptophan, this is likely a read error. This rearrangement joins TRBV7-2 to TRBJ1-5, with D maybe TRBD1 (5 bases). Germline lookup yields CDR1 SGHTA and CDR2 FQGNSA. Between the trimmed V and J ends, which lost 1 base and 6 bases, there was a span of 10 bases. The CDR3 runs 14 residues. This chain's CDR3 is CASSLVSGTQPQHL. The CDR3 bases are TGTGCCAGCAGCTTAGTTTCGGGGACTCAGCCCCAGCATCTT.

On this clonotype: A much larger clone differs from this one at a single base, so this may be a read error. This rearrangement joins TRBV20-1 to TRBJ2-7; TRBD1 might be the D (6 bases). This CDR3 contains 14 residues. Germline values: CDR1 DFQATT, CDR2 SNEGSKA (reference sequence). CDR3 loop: CSARAPGVSSEQYF. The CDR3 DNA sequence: TGCAGTGCTAGAGCCCCAGGGGTTTCCTCCGAGCAGTACTTC.